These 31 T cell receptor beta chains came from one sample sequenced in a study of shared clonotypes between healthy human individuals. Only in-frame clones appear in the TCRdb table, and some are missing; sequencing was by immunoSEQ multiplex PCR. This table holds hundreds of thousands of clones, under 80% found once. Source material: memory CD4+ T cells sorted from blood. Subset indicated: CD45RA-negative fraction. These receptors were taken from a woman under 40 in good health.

The CDR3 DNA reads as TGTGCCAGCAGCAACCCAGGGGGGAACACTGAAGCTTTCTTT. Translated: CASSNPGGNTEAFF. This chain links TRBV21-1 with TRBJ1-1; the table names TRBD1, a call not compared with the DNA. TRBV21-1 is designated a pseudogene. The CDR3 has 14 amino acids.

Here the CDR3 DNA reads TGTGCCAGCAGCCAAGGGCAGGGCAGGGATGAGCAGTTCTTC. Protein sequence: CASSQGQGRDEQFF. This chain connects TRBV4-2 to TRBJ2-1; the D gene is possibly TRBD1 (5 bases). Deletions cut 1 base from V and 8 bases from J, with 12 bases between. Looked up from germline, CDR1 is LGHNA and CDR2 is YNFKEQ. The CDR3 length is 14 residues.

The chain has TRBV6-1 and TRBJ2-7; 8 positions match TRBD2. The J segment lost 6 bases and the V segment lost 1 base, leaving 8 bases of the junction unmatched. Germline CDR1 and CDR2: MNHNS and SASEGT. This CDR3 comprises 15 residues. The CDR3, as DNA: TGTGCCAGCAGTGAAGTGGGGACTAGTTGGGGCGAGCAGTACTTC. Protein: CASSEVGTSWGEQYF.

The CDR3 spells CASRTTTSGTGQYF. The CDR3 DNA follows: TGTGCCAGCAGAACAACGACTAGCGGGACCGGGCAGTACTTC. The rearrangement links TRBV28 to TRBJ2-7; 11 bases agree with TRBD2. V shed 6 bases, J shed 9 bases, and the junction held 10 bases outside the gene matches. CDR3 length equals 14 residues. Germline CDR1 MDHEN, CDR2 SYDVKM.

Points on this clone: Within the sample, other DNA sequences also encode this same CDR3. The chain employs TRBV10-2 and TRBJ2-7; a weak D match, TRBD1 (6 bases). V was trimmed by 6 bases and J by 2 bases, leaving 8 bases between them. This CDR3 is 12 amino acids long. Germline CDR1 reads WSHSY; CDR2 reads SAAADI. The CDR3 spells CASRGTTYEQYF. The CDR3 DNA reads TGCGCCAGCAGGGGGACAACCTACGAGCAGTACTTC.

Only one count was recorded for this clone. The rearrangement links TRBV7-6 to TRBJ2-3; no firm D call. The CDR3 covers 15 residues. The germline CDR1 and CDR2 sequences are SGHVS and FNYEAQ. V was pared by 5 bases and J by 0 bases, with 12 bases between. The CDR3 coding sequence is TGTGCCAGCAGCCAAAGCGCTTCTAGCACAGATACGCAGTATTTT. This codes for CASSQSASSTDTQYF. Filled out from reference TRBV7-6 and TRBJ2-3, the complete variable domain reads GAGVSQSPRYKVTKRGQDVALRCDPISGHVSLYWYRQALGQGPEFLTYFNYEAQQDKSGLPNDRFSAERPEGSISTLTIQRTEQRDSAMYRCASSQSASSTDTQYFGPGTRLTVL.

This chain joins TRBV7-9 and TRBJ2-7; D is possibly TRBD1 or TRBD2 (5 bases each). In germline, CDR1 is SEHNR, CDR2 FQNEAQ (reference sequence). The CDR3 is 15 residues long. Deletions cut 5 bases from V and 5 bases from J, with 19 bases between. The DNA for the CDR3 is TGTGCCAGCAGCATCCGTGAGGGGAGTCTCAACGAGCAGTACTTC. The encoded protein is CASSIREGSLNEQYF.

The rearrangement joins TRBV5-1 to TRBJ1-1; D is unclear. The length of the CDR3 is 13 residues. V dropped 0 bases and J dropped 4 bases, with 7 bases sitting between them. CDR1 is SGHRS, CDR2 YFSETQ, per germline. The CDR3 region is CASSLVGITEAFF. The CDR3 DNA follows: TGCGCCAGCAGCTTGGTGGGGATCACTGAAGCTTTCTTT.

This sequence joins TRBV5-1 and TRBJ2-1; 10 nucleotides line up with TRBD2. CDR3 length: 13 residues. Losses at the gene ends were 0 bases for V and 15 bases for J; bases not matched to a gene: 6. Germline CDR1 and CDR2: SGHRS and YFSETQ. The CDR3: CASSLETSGTPFF. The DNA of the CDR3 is TGCGCCAGCAGCTTGGAAACTAGCGGGACTCCGTTCTTC.

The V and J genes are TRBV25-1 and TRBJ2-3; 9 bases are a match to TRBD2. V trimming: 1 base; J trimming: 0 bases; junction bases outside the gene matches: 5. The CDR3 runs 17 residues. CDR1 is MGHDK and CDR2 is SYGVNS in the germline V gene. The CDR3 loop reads CASSESQREVSTDTQYF. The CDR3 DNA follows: TGTGCCAGCAGTGAATCCCAGCGGGAGGTGAGCACAGATACGCAGTATTTT.

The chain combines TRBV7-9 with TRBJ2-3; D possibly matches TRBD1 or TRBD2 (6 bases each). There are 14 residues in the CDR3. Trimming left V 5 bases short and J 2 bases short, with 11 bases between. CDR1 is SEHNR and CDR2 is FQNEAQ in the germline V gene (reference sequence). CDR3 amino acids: CASSGRGHTDTQYF. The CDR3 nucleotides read TGTGCCAGCAGCGGCCGGGGGCACACAGATACGCAGTATTTT.

The CDR3 here is CASSWRAGGGPDEKLFF. The CDR3 nucleotides are TGTGCCAGCAGCTGGAGGGCAGGGGGCGGTCCTGATGAAAAACTGTTTTTT. This sequence joins TRBV5-4 and TRBJ1-4; 8 bases map to TRBD1. Trimming took 3 bases from V and 6 from J; bases not matched to a gene: 13. The CDR3 covers 17 residues. Germline loops: CDR1 SGHNT, CDR2 YYREEE (reference sequence).

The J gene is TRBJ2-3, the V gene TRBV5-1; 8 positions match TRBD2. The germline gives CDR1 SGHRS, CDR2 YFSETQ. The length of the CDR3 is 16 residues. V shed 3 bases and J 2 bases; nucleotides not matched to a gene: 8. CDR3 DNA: TGCGCCAGCAGCTCTTCGGGACTAGTTTTCACAGATACGCAGTATTTT. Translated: CASSSSGLVFTDTQYF.

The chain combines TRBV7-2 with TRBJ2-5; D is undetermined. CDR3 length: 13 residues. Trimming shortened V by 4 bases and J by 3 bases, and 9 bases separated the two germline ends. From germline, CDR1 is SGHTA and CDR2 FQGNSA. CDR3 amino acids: CASSSYTEETQYF. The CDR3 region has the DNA TGTGCCAGCAGCTCCTACACTGAAGAGACCCAGTACTTC.

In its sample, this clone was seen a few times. DNA for the CDR3: TGCGCCAGCAGCTTGGGGACGGAGGACTTTGAGACCCAGTACTTC. As protein: CASSLGTEDFETQYF. The chain joins TRBV5-1 to TRBJ2-5; the D gene is possibly TRBD2 (5 bases). The V gene lost 0 bases and the J gene lost 5 bases, with 14 bases spanning the gap. The V gene's germline CDR1 is SGHRS and CDR2 YFSETQ. The CDR3 is made up of 15 amino acids.

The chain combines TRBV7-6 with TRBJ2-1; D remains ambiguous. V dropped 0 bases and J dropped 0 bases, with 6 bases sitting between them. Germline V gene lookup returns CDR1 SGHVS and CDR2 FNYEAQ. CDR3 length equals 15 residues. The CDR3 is CASSLAEISYNEQFF. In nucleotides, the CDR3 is TGTGCCAGCAGCTTAGCGGAAATCTCCTACAATGAGCAGTTCTTC.

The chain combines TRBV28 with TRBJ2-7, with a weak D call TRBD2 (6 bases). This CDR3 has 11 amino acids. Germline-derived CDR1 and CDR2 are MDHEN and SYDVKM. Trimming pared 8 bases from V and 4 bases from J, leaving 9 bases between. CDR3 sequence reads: CASVGGYEQYF. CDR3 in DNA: TGTGCCAGCGTTGGGGGGTACGAGCAGTACTTC.

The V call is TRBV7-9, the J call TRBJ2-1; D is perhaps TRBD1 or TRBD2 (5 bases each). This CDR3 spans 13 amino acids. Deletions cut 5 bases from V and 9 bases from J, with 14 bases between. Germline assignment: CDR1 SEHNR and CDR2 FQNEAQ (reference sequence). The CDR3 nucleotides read TGTGCCAGCAGCGCAAGGGACCTAATTGAGCAGTTCTTC. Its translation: CASSARDLIEQFF.

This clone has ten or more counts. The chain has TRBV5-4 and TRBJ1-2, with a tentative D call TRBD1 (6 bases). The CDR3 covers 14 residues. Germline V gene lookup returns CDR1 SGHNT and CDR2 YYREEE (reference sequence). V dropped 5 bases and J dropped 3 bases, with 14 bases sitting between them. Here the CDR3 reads CASSFNRVDYGYTF. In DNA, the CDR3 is TGTGCCAGCAGTTTCAACAGGGTTGACTATGGCTACACCTTC. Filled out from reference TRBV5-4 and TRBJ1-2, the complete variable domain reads ETGVTQSPTHLIKTRGQQVTLRCSSQSGHNTVSWYQQALGQGPQFIFQYYREEENGRGNFPPRFSGLQFPNYSSELNVNALELDDSALYLCASSFNRVDYGYTFGSGTRLTVV.

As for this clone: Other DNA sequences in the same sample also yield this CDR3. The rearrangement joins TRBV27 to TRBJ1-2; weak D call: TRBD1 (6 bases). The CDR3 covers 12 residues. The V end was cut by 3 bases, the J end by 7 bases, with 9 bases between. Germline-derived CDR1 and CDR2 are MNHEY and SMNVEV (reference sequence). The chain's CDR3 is CASSFRGGGYTF. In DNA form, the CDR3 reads TGTGCCAGCAGTTTCAGGGGTGGTGGCTACACCTTC.

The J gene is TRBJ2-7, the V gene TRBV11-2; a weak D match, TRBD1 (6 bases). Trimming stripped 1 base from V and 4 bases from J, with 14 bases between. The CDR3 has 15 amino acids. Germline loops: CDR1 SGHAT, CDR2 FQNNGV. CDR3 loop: CASSLGPTTGYEQYF. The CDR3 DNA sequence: TGTGCCAGCAGCTTAGGACCAACGACAGGTTACGAGCAGTACTTC.

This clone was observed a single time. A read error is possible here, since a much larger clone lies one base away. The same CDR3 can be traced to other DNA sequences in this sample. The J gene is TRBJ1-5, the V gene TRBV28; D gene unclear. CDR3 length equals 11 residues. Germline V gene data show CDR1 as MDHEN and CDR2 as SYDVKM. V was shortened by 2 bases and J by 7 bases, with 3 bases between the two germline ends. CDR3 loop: CASSLGQPQHF. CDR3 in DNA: TGTGCCAGCAGTTTAGGGCAGCCCCAGCATTTT.

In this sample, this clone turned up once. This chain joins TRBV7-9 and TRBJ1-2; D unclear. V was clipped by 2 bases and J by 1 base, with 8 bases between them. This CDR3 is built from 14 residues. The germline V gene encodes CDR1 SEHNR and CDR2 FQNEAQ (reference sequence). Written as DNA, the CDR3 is TGTGCCAGCAGCTTAACAGTTGATAACTATGGCTACACCTTC. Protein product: CASSLTVDNYGYTF. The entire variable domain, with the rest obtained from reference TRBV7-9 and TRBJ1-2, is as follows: DTGVSQNPRHKITKRGQNVTFRCDPISEHNRLYWYRQTLGQGPEFLTYFQNEAQLEKSRLLSDRFSAERPKGSFSTLEIQRTEQGDSAMYLCASSLTVDNYGYTFGSGTRLTVV.

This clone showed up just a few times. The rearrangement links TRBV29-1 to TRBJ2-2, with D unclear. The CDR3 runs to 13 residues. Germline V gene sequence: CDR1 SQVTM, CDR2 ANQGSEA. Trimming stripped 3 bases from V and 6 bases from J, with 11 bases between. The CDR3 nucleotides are TGCAGCGTTGACATGATAGAGTCCGGGGAGCTGTTTTTT. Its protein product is CSVDMIESGELFF.

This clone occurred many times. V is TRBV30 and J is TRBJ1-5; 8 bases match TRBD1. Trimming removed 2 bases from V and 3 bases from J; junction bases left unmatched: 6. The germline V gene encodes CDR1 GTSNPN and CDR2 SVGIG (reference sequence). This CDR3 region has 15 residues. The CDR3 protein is CAWSHRTGYNQPQHF. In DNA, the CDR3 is TGTGCCTGGAGTCATCGGACAGGGTACAATCAGCCCCAGCATTTT.

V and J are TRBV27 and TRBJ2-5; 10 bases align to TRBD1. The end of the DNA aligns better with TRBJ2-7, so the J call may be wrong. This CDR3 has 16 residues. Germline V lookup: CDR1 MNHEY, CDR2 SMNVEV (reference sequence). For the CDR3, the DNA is TGTGCCAGCAGTCTTCTAAGTGGGACAGGGGCCTACGAGCAGTACTTC. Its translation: CASSLLSGTGAYEQYF.

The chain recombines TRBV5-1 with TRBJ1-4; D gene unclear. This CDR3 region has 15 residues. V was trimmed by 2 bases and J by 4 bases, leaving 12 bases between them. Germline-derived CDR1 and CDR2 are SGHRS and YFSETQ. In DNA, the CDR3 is TGCGCCAGCAGCTTAGGTCTTCAGCGTAATGAAAAACTGTTTTTT. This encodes CASSLGLQRNEKLFF.

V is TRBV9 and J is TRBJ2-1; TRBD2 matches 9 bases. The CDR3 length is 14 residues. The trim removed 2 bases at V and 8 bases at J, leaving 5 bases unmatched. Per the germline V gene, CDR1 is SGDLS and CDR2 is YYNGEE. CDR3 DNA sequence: TGTGCCAGCAGCGTCGGGACTAGCATATATGAGCAGTTCTTC. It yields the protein CASSVGTSIYEQFF.

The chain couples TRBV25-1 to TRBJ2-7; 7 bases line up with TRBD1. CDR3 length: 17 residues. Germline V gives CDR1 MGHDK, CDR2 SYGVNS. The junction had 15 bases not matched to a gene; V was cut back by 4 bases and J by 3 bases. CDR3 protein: CASSASRTGIFSYEQYF. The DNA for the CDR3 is TGTGCCAGCAGTGCCTCCAGGACAGGCATTTTTAGCTACGAGCAGTACTTC.

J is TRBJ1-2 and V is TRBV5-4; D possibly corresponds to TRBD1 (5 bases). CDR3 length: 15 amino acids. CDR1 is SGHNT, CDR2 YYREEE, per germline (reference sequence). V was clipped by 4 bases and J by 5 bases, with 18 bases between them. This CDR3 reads CASSNPGGGGYGYTF. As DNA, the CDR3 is TGTGCCAGCAGCAACCCGGGAGGTGGGGGTTATGGCTACACCTTC.

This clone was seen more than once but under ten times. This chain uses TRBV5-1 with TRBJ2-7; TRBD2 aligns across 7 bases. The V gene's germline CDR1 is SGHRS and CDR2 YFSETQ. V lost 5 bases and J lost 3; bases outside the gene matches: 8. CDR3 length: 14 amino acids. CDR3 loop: CASSRLGRDYEQYF. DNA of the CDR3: TGCGCCAGCAGTCGCCTAGGGAGGGACTACGAGCAGTACTTC.